This T cell receptor (beta chain) originates from a study of OX40 agonist ivuxolimab in advanced cancers. Libraries were prepared by immunoSEQ multiplex PCR; TCRdb keeps only in-frame clonotypes and omits some of them. The sample holds approximately 17,000 clones, roughly 84% seen once. Germline V CDR1 and CDR2: MNHEY, SVGAGI. The CDR3 has 14 amino acids. V lost 5 bases and J 1 base, leaving 9 bases between the germline ends. V and J are TRBV6-5 and TRBJ1-5; no firm D call. The source of this sequence is an adult with an advanced solid tumor such as melanoma, head and neck, liver or kidney cancer. The sample consisted of CD4+ or CD8+ T cells sorted from blood, taken in a trial of the OX40 agonist ivuxolimab. The CDR3 is CASSPLSSNQPQHF. CDR3 sequence (DNA): TGTGCCAGCAGTCCCCTTTCCAGCAATCAGCCCCAGCATTTT.